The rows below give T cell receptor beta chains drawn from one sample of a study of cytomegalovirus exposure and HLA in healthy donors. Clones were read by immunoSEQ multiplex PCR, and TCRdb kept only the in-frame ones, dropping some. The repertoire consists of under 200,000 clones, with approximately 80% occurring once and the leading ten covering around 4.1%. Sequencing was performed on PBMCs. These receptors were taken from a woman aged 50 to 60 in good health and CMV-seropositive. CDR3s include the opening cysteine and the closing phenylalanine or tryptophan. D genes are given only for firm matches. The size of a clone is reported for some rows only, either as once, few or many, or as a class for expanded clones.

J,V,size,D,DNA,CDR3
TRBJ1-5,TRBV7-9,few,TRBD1,TGTGCCAGCAGCTTAGGGGACAGGGAGAATCAGCCCCAGCATTTT,CASSLGDRENQPQHF
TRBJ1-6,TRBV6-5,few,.,TGTGCCGCGGCCACCCGGGATTCACCCCTCCACTTT,CAAATRDSPLHF
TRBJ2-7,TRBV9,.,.,TGTGCCAGCAGCGTCGGGGGGCCCGCCTACGAGCAGTACTTC,CASSVGGPAYEQYF
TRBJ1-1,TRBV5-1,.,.,TGCGCCAGCAGCTTGGAAAGGGGGAACACTGAAGCTTTCTTT,CASSLERGNTEAFF
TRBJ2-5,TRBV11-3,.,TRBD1,TGTGCCAGCAGCTTCGACAGGGAAGAGACCCAGTACTTC,CASSFDREETQYF
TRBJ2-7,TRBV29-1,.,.,TGCAGCGTTGTGGGATACAGGAGCTCCTACGAGCAGTACTTC,CSVVGYRSSYEQYF
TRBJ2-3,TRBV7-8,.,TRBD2,TGTGCCAGCAGCTCAGGACTAGTCGCCTATACGCAGTATTTT,CASSSGLVAYTQYF
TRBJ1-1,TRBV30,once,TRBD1,TGTGCCTGGAGTCCCGCTTTGGCCAGGGGGGCTGAAGCTTTCTTT,CAWSPALARGAEAFF
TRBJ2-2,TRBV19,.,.,TGTGCCAGTAGTTCCTCCCCGAACACCGGGGAGCTGTTTTTT,CASSSSPNTGELFF
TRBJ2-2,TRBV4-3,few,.,TGCGCCAGCAGCCAAATCCGGGGGGCATACGGGGAGCTGTTTTTT,CASSQIRGAYGELFF
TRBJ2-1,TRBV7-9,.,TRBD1,TGTGCCAGCAGCTTAGCAGGGGGCAATAGTAAGTTCTTC,CASSLAGGNSKFF
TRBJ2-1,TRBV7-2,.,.,TGTGCCAGCAGCTCCGGGACTGGAGGGTACAATGAGCAGTTCTTC,CASSSGTGGYNEQFF
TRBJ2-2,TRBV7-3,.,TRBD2,TGTGCCAGCAGCCCGACTAGCGGGAGCTTTCACGGGGAGCTGTTTTTT,CASSPTSGSFHGELFF
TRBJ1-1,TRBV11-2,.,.,TGTGCCAGCAGCCTCACAACAGGGATCTTAAAGGACGCTTTCTTT,CASSLTTGILKDAFF
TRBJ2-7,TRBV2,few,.,TGTGCCAGTACCGGGACTGTCACCTACGAGCAGTACTTC,CASTGTVTYEQYF
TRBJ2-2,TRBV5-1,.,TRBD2,TGCGCCAGCAGCCGGGATCCGGGACTAGAGGGCACCGGGGAGCTGTTTTTT,CASSRDPGLEGTGELFF
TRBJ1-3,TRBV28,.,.,TGTGCCAGCAGTTTATCCTCCGACAGTCAGGGGAACACCATATATTTT,CASSLSSDSQGNTIYF
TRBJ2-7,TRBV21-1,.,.,TGTGCCAGCAGCGACCGGGGGGGGACCTCTCCTAACGAGCAGTACTTC,CASSDRGGTSPNEQYF
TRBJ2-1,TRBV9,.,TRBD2,TGTGCCAGCAGCGCAGGGACTAGAATAAATGAGCAGTTCTTC,CASSAGTRINEQFF
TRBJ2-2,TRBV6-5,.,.,TGTGCCAGCCGCGGCTCCGGGAACACCGGGGAGCTGTTTTTT,CASRGSGNTGELFF